This is a list of T cell receptor beta chains from one sample in a study of T cell repertoires in cytomegalovirus infection. One entry per CDR3 protein results from TCRdb running MiXCR on the reads. Among about 330,000 distinct CDR3 sequences listed, over 7.5% were seen once. The sequenced material came from PBMCs. The receptor source for this set is a human donor in good health (CMV status not recorded). Some clones in this sample may be carry-over from other donors' samples. Both conserved end residues are part of each CDR3. Each record gives: V gene, D gene, J gene, clone size, CDR3 DNA, CDR3 protein. The D gene is left open where the match is weak. Clone size is given for some rows only: seen once, a few or many times, or a class if the clone is expanded.

V: TRBV7-2
D: .
J: TRBJ1-1
size: many
DNA: TGTGCCAGCAGCTTAGCTTGGCTCATGAACACTGAAGCTTTCTTT
CDR3: CASSLAWLMNTEAFF

V: TRBV6-1
D: TRBD1
J: TRBJ1-1
size: few
DNA: TGTGCCAGCAGGAGACAGGGGGAGAACACTGAAGCTTTCTTT
CDR3: CASRRQGENTEAFF

V: TRBV6-6
D: .
J: TRBJ2-5
size: once
DNA: TGTGCCAGCTGGATCGGAGGGGGCAAGGAGACCCAGTACTTC
CDR3: CASWIGGGKETQYF

V: TRBV30
D: .
J: TRBJ2-3
size: .
DNA: TGTGCCTGGAGGCTGGACCACACAGATACGCAGTATTTT
CDR3: CAWRLDHTDTQYF

V: TRBV5-5
D: .
J: TRBJ1-3
size: .
DNA: TGTGCCAGCAGCTTGGGTCGAGTGAGGGGGTATTCTGGAAACACCATATATTTT
CDR3: CASSLGRVRGYSGNTIYF

V: TRBV7-3
D: .
J: TRBJ2-5
size: many
DNA: TGTGCCAGCAGCCTACCGGGGTCTGTGACCCAGTACTTC
CDR3: CASSLPGSVTQYF

V: TRBV7-2
D: .
J: TRBJ1-4
size: few
DNA: TGTGCCAGCAGCTTAGTCCCAGCCAAGGATGAAAAACTGTTTTTT
CDR3: CASSLVPAKDEKLFF

V: TRBV10-3
D: .
J: TRBJ2-7
size: few
DNA: TGTGCCATCACCAAGGACAGTTCCTACGAGCAGTACTTC
CDR3: CAITKDSSYEQYF

V: TRBV19
D: .
J: TRBJ2-1
size: few
DNA: TGTGCCAGTATAAAAGGGACACCATACAATGAGCAGTTCTTC
CDR3: CASIKGTPYNEQFF

V: TRBV7-8
D: .
J: TRBJ1-5
size: few
DNA: TGTGCCAGCAGCCCACCCGGGACAAGGCTTAATCAGCCCCAGCATTTT
CDR3: CASSPPGTRLNQPQHF

V: TRBV15
D: .
J: TRBJ1-2
size: .
DNA: TGTGCCACCTACGGGGAGGGCCCCGTTTATGGCTACACCTTC
CDR3: CATYGEGPVYGYTF

V: TRBV15
D: TRBD1
J: TRBJ2-3
size: .
DNA: TGTGCCACCAGCGGGACAGGGGGAAGGGATACGCAGTATTTT
CDR3: CATSGTGGRDTQYF

V: TRBV12-3/TRBV12-4
D: .
J: TRBJ1-1
size: .
DNA: TGTGCCAGCAAGGAAAGGGCCTTGAACGCTTTCTTT
CDR3: CASKERALNAFF

V: TRBV2
D: TRBD1
J: TRBJ1-4
size: few
DNA: TGTGCCAGCAGTGAAACCGGGACAGGGAGAGAAAAACTGTTTTTT
CDR3: CASSETGTGREKLFF